This T cell receptor beta chain appears in the sequencing data of a study of T-cell reconstitution after alpha-beta-depleted transplantation in children. After removal of 7 bases from V and 3 bases from J, the junction contained 10 bases not matched to a gene. Germline V lookup: CDR1 SQVTM, CDR2 ANQGSEA. This CDR3 spans 14 amino acids. A library of TCRbeta sequences, prepared with unique molecular identifiers, was generated. A single record per CDR3 protein comes from TCRdb applying MiXCR to the PCR reads. The sample lists roughly 280,000 distinct CDR3 sequences, roughly 10% occurring once. This clonotype was seen at least ten times. Antigen: not known. Findings and caveats of the study: T-cell counts and diversity at one year post-transplant came mainly from newly produced T cells. In some patients, recipient T cells and intrathymic progenitors surviving conditioning explained high day-60 diversity. Expanded clones from the graft, numbering several hundred, reportedly supplied alpha-beta T cells about two months after transplant.

The receptor's source is a male patient between 2 and 10 years old who had a stem cell transplant for chronic granulomatous disease, so the T cells may come from the graft donor. Sequenced material: peripheral blood, taken 180 days after TCRalphabeta/CD19-depleted stem cell transplant. V is TRBV29-1 and J is TRBJ2-7, with TRBD1 identical over 9 bases. Written as DNA, the CDR3 is TGCAGCGCCCGAACAGGGGGCGGATTCTACGAGCAGTACTTC. The encoded protein is CSARTGGGFYEQYF.